These 28 T cell receptor beta chains were sequenced from one sample in a study of blood T cell repertoires in COVID-19. TCRdb keeps only in-frame clones here, not all; method: immunoSEQ multiplex PCR. The sample carries approximately 140,000 clones, roughly 84% recorded once. The sample was peripheral blood. The receptors come from a man aged 25-45 years with COVID-19, enrolled during active disease.

V usage is TRBV2 and J usage is TRBJ2-5; TRBD1 matches at 9 bases. The CDR3 runs to 11 residues. V lost 9 bases and J lost 5; bases outside the gene matches: 1. The V gene's germline CDR1 is SNHLY and CDR2 FYNNEI. CDR3 residues: CASGQGETQYF. In DNA form, the CDR3 reads TGTGCCAGTGGACAGGGGGAGACCCAGTACTTC.

The chain employs TRBV7-2 and TRBJ2-1, with TRBD1 matching 11 bases. The CDR3 has 15 residues. The V gene end was trimmed by 5 bases and the J gene end by 7 bases; junction bases not matched to a gene: 7. The germline V gene encodes CDR1 SGHTA and CDR2 FQGNSA. CDR3 nucleotide sequence: TGTGCCAGCAGCCCGGACAGGGGGCCGAGTAATGAGCAGTTCTTC. It is translated as CASSPDRGPSNEQFF.

The chain recombines TRBV27 with TRBJ2-5; a possible D gene is TRBD1 (5 bases). Germline lookup yields CDR1 MNHEY and CDR2 SMNVEV (reference sequence). Trimming shortened V by 4 bases and J by 2 bases, and 11 bases separated the two germline ends. The CDR3 totals 14 residues. As DNA, the CDR3 is TGTGCCAGCAGTTCCCGACAGAAACAAGAGACCCAGTACTTC. Protein: CASSSRQKQETQYF.

The chain recombines TRBV5-1 with TRBJ2-5; TRBD2 matches at 16 bases. The CDR3 sequence is 17 residues long. The junction had 5 bases not matched to a gene; V was cut back by 4 bases and J by 2 bases. Germline V gives CDR1 SGHRS, CDR2 YFSETQ. The CDR3 loop is CASSAEGLAGGQETQYF. The CDR3 region has the DNA TGCGCCAGCAGCGCCGAGGGACTAGCGGGAGGGCAAGAGACCCAGTACTTC.

The V call is TRBV29-1, the J call TRBJ2-7, with 10 bases fitting TRBD2. The CDR3 length is 15 residues. The V gene's germline CDR1 is SQVTM and CDR2 ANQGSEA. The V segment lost 0 bases and the J segment 3 bases; nucleotides outside the gene matches: 5. The CDR3 DNA is TGCAGCGTTGAAGAGAACGCTAGCGGGAGCTACGAGCAGTACTTC. It is translated as CSVEENASGSYEQYF.

CDR3 sequence reads: CASSLAQGPGYEQYF. CDR3 nucleotide sequence: TGTGCCAGCAGCTTAGCTCAGGGTCCTGGCTACGAGCAGTACTTC. This chain links TRBV7-8 with TRBJ2-7; maybe TRBD1 (5 bases). The CDR3 consists of 15 residues. Trimming shortened V by 0 bases and J by 3 bases, and 12 bases separated the two germline ends. Looked up from germline, CDR1 is SGHVS and CDR2 is FQNEAQ.

The chain links TRBV24-1 to TRBJ1-2; TRBD1 matches 8 bases. V was clipped by 6 bases and J by 8 bases; unmatched bases: 10. From germline, CDR1 is KGHDR and CDR2 SFDVKD. The CDR3 is 14 amino acids. DNA for the CDR3: TGTGCCACCAGTCCTGGACAGGGAACTTCAGGCTACACCTTC. Translation: CATSPGQGTSGYTF.

V is TRBV18 and J is TRBJ2-5; D unresolved. The V end lost 2 bases, the J end lost 5 bases, and 6 bases lay between the germline ends. The CDR3 consists of 12 residues. The germline V gene has CDR1 KGHSH and CDR2 LQKENI. The CDR3 sequence is CASSPSPETQYF. CDR3 bases: TGTGCCAGCTCACCATCCCCGGAGACCCAGTACTTC.

V gene TRBV5-4 combines with J gene TRBJ2-2, with 8 bases that match TRBD1. V was pared by 0 bases and J by 5 bases, with 6 bases of the junction left unmatched. CDR3 length equals 16 residues. Germline-derived CDR1 and CDR2 are SGHNT and YYREEE (reference sequence). The chain's CDR3 is CASSLGRQGTTGELFF. CDR3 coding DNA: TGTGCCAGCAGCTTGGGTCGACAGGGGACTACCGGGGAGCTGTTTTTT.

This sequence joins TRBV29-1 and TRBJ2-7, with 8 bases matching TRBD1. Germline V gene data show CDR1 as SQVTM and CDR2 as ANQGSEA. The V and J ends lost 7 bases and 6 bases, in that order; junction bases with no gene match: 11. CDR3 length: 13 residues. In DNA, the CDR3 is TGCAGCGCACTTCAGGGGGCTTATGGCGAGCAGTACTTC. Amino acid sequence: CSALQGAYGEQYF.

The chain recombines TRBV30 with TRBJ1-1; 7 bases line up with TRBD1. CDR3 size: 14 residues. V lost 5 bases and J lost 1; bases outside the gene matches: 7. Germline values: CDR1 GTSNPN, CDR2 SVGIG (reference sequence). CDR3 sequence: CAWERGRRNTEAFF. For the CDR3, the DNA is TGTGCCTGGGAGAGGGGGCGGAGGAACACTGAAGCTTTCTTT. The complete variable domain, with remaining parts taken from reference TRBV30 and TRBJ1-1, reads SQTIHQWPATLVQPVGSPLSLECTVEGTSNPNLYWYRQAAGRGLQLLFYSVGIGQISSEVPQNLSASRPQDRQFILSSKKLLLSDSGFYLCAWERGRRNTEAFFGQGTRLTVV.

The chain uses TRBV11-2 and TRBJ2-6; no reliable D call. The CDR3 consists of 18 residues. Germline CDR1 and CDR2: SGHAT and FQNNGV. V was cut by 2 bases and J by 0 bases, with 14 bases left in between. This CDR3 reads CASSLLVHGPSGANVLTF. For the CDR3, the DNA is TGTGCCAGCAGCTTACTGGTCCATGGCCCCTCTGGGGCCAACGTCCTGACTTTC.

The chain employs TRBV28 and TRBJ1-1; a weak D match, TRBD1 (6 bases). V dropped 6 bases and J dropped 1 base, with 9 bases sitting between them. CDR3 size: 13 residues. Germline CDR1 MDHEN, CDR2 SYDVKM. CDR3 sequence (DNA): TGTGCCAGCAGCTGGGACACGAACACTGAAGCTTTCTTT. Protein sequence: CASSWDTNTEAFF. The whole variable domain, filled in from reference TRBV28 and TRBJ1-1, reads DVKVTQSSRYLVKRTGEKVFLECVQDMDHENMFWYRQDPGLGLRLIYFSYDVKMKEKGDIPEGYSVSREKKERFSLILESASTNQTSMYLCASSWDTNTEAFFGQGTRLTVV.

This clone was observed a single time. The chain carries TRBV24-1 and TRBJ2-1; D gene unclear. This CDR3 region has 15 residues. CDR1 is KGHDR and CDR2 is SFDVKD in the germline V gene. Trimming left V 2 bases short and J 8 bases short, with 15 bases between. The CDR3 nucleotides are TGTGCCACCAGTGATTGGTATTCGGCTGGGCATGAGCAGTTCTTC. Translation: CATSDWYSAGHEQFF.

The chain carries TRBV28 and TRBJ2-2; TRBD1 might be the D (6 bases). The CDR3 runs 15 residues. Germline V lookup: CDR1 MDHEN, CDR2 SYDVKM. V was trimmed by 7 bases and J by 0 bases, leaving 12 bases between them. CDR3 in DNA: TGTGCCAGCATACCCGGGACACCGAACACCGGGGAGCTGTTTTTT. This encodes CASIPGTPNTGELFF.

V is TRBV6-5 and J is TRBJ1-2; D is possibly TRBD1 (5 bases). This CDR3 spans 14 amino acids. Trimming left V 5 bases short and J 7 bases short, with 17 bases between. Germline assignment: CDR1 MNHEY and CDR2 SVGAGI. The CDR3, as DNA: TGTGCCAGCAGTCAGTGGGGGGGAGGTGGTGGCTACACCTTC. This codes for CASSQWGGGGGYTF.

About this clone: Additional DNA sequences in this sample encode the identical CDR3. The chain links TRBV2 to TRBJ1-2, with 7 bases that match TRBD1. The J segment lost 1 base and the V segment lost 6 bases, leaving 2 bases of the junction unmatched. Germline CDR1 reads SNHLY; CDR2 reads FYNNEI. The CDR3 covers 13 residues. CDR3 in amino acids: CASSRDSNYGYTF. The CDR3 nucleotides read TGTGCCAGCAGCCGGGACAGTAACTATGGCTACACCTTC.

A few counts support this clone. The CDR3 protein is CASSLDPEEAFF. CDR3 sequence (DNA): TGTGCCAGCAGCCTGGACCCCGAGGAAGCTTTCTTT. The chain carries TRBV5-6 and TRBJ1-1; D is ambiguous. The CDR3 covers 12 residues. Germline CDR1 and CDR2: SGHDT and YYEEEE. The germline V and J ends were trimmed by 4 bases and 8 bases, with 12 bases remaining between them.

The J gene is TRBJ2-1, the V gene TRBV29-1; TRBD2 aligns across 9 bases. Trimming at V came to 6 bases and at J to 8 bases, leaving 11 bases not matched to a gene. Looked up from germline, CDR1 is SQVTM and CDR2 is ANQGSEA. The CDR3 extends over 14 amino acids. Written as DNA, the CDR3 is TGCAGCGTCACAGCGGGAGGCATTCTGGATGAGCAGTTCTTC. Protein product: CSVTAGGILDEQFF.

The genes are TRBV6-6 and TRBJ2-1; 12 nucleotides match TRBD2. Germline CDR1 MNHNY, CDR2 SVGAGI (reference sequence). The CDR3 sequence is 17 residues long. Germline trimming cut 5 bases from V and 0 bases from J; bases unmatched to any gene: 5. The CDR3 reads CASSPPSGRASYNEQFF. CDR3 nucleotide sequence: TGTGCCAGCAGTCCCCCTAGCGGGAGGGCCTCCTACAATGAGCAGTTCTTC.

The J gene is TRBJ2-2, the V gene TRBV24-1; D may be TRBD2 (7 bases). CDR1 is KGHDR, CDR2 SFDVKD, per germline. The CDR3 extends over 16 amino acids. V was pared by 9 bases and J by 0 bases, with 16 bases between. As DNA, the CDR3 is TGTGCCACCCCGAAGGGGGGGGCCGCGAACACCGGGGAGCTGTTTTTT. Translated: CATPKGGAANTGELFF.

This chain uses TRBV6-4 with TRBJ2-6; 9 bases are shared with TRBD2. Germline V gene sequence: CDR1 MRHNA, CDR2 SNTAGT. This CDR3 has 16 residues. With 3 bases clipped from V and 3 bases from J, the junction kept 3 bases outside the gene matches. Here the CDR3 DNA reads TGTGCCAGCAGTGATAGCGGGAGTTTTGGGGCCAACGTCCTGACTTTC. It yields the protein CASSDSGSFGANVLTF.

This clone was picked up a small number of times. The chain is built from TRBV3-1 (or the pseudogene TRBV3-2) and TRBJ1-2; TRBD1 agrees at 8 bases. V lost 5 bases and J lost 4; bases outside the gene matches: 9. Germline loops: CDR1 LGHDT, CDR2 YNNKEL (reference sequence). The CDR3 is made up of 15 amino acids. The CDR3 DNA reads as TGTGCCAGCAGCACGACGGCAGGGGGCACCTATGGCTACACCTTC. This encodes CASSTTAGGTYGYTF.

V is TRBV12-5 and J is TRBJ2-3, with D hard to call. This CDR3 comprises 13 residues. The V end lost 5 bases, the J end lost 3 bases, and 9 bases lay between the germline ends. Germline CDR1 LGHNT, CDR2 FRNRAP. In nucleotides, the CDR3 is TGTGCTAGTGGTCAACCCGGGACAGATACGCAGTATTTT. This gives the protein CASGQPGTDTQYF.

This chain joins TRBV15 and TRBJ2-3; possible D gene TRBD2, 5 bases. V lost 5 bases, J lost 0 bases, and 21 bases lay in between. The CDR3 contains 18 residues. CDR1 LNHNV and CDR2 YYDKDF come from the germline V gene (reference sequence). The CDR3 region is CATSSHFFGETSTDTQYF. The CDR3, as DNA: TGTGCCACCAGCTCTCACTTTTTCGGGGAGACTAGCACAGATACGCAGTATTTT.

The chain employs TRBV2 and TRBJ2-5, with 8 nucleotides matching TRBD1. The CDR3 is 13 amino acids. Germline CDR1 and CDR2: SNHLY and FYNNEI. V was pared by 7 bases and J by 3 bases, with 4 bases of the junction left unmatched. Here the CDR3 reads CASTGTGEETQYF. DNA of the CDR3: TGTGCCAGCACAGGGACAGGAGAAGAGACCCAGTACTTC.

The chain is built from TRBV24-1 and TRBJ2-2, with D possibly being TRBD1 (5 bases). CDR1 and CDR2 (germline): KGHDR, SFDVKD. The CDR3 contains 15 residues. Trimming left V 10 bases short and J 3 bases short, with 17 bases between. CDR3 region: CATGASEGDTGELFF. In nucleotides, the CDR3 is TGTGCCACTGGGGCGTCAGAAGGGGACACCGGGGAGCTGTTTTTT.

The chain joins TRBV6-5 to TRBJ1-6; D remains unclear. V shed 0 bases and J shed 8 bases, with 14 bases lying between them. CDR1 is MNHEY, CDR2 SVGAGI, per germline. The CDR3 consists of 16 residues. CDR3 DNA sequence: TGTGCCAGCAGTTACTCGATTCCCCAGAGGGATTCACCCCTCCACTTT. This codes for CASSYSIPQRDSPLHF.